This T cell receptor (beta chain) stems from a study of beta chain features in type 1 diabetes. Researchers reported sorting CD4+ naive, central memory, regulatory and stem cell-like memory cells via CD45RO/CCR7/CD25/CD127/CD95/CD27. Over 95% purity was reached by all sorted populations. Germline V gene sequence: CDR1 GTSNPN, CDR2 SVGIG (reference sequence). V was clipped by 2 bases and J by 7 bases, with 12 bases between them. The CDR3 spans 13 residues. Sequenced material consisted of expressed TCRB transcripts (all of the isolated RNA was reverse transcribed). TCRdb's table, derived via immunoSEQ multiplex PCR, lists solely in-frame clones and lacks some. The data contain about 260,000 clones, about 63% of them singletons. Of note for this clone: Its matching antigen is unknown.

Points from the study as a whole: Among all four CD4+ subsets, Type 1 diabetes patients had TCRB CDR3s that were moderately but significantly shorter.

Sequencing input: naive CD4+ T cells from blood. This chain links TRBV30 with TRBJ2-4, with TRBD2 as a possible D gene (6 bases). The sequence was obtained from a man younger than 40 in good health. The CDR3 DNA sequence: TGTGCCTGGAGTACTCTCGCGGGGAACATTCAGTACTTC. Its translation is CAWSTLAGNIQYF.